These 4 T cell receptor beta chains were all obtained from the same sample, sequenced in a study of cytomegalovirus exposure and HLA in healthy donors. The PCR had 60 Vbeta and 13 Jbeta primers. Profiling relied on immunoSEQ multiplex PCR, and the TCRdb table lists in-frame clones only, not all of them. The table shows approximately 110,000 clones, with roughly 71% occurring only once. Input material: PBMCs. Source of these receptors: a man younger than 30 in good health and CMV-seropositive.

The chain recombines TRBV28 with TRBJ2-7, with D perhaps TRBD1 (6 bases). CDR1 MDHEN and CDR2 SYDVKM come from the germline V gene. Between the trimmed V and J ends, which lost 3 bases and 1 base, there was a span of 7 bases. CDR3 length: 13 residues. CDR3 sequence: CASSFQGSYEQYV. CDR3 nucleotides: TGTGCCAGCAGTTTTCAGGGGTCCTACGAGCAGTACGTC.

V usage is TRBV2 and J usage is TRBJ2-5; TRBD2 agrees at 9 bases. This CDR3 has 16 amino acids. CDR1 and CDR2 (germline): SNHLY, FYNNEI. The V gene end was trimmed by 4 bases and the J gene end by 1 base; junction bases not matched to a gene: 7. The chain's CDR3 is CASSVGLAALQETQYF. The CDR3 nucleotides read TGTGCCAGCAGTGTGGGACTAGCCGCCCTCCAAGAGACCCAGTACTTC.

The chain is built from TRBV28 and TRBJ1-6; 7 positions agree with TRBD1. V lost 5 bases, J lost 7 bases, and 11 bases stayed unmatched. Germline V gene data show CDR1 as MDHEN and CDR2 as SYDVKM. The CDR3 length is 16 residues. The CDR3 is CASSRGNRGRNSPLHF. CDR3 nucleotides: TGTGCCAGCAGTCGTGGAAACAGGGGTCGAAATTCACCCCTCCACTTT. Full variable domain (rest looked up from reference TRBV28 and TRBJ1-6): DVKVTQSSRYLVKRTGEKVFLECVQDMDHENMFWYRQDPGLGLRLIYFSYDVKMKEKGDIPEGYSVSREKKERFSLILESASTNQTSMYLCASSRGNRGRNSPLHFGNGTRLTVT.

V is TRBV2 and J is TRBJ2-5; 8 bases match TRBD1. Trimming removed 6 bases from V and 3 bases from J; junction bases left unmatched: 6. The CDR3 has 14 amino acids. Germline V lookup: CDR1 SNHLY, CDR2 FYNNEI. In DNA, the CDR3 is TGTGCCAGCAGGGCACAGGGGGGAGAAGAGACCCAGTACTTC. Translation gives CASRAQGGEETQYF. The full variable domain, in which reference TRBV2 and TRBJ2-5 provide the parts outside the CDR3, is EPEVTQTPSHQVTQMGQEVILRCVPISNHLYFYWYRQILGQKVEFLVSFYNNEISEKSEIFDDQFSVERPDGSNFTLKIRSTKLEDSAMYFCASRAQGGEETQYFGPGTRLLVL.